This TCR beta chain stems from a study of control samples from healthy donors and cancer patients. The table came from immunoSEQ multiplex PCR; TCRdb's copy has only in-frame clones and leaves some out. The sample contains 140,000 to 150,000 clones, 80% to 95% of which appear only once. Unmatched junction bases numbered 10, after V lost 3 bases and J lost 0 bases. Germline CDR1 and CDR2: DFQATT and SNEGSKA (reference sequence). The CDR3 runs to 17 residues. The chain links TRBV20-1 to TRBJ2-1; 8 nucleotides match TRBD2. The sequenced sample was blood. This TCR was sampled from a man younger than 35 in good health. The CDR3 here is CSASFSSGGISYNEQFF. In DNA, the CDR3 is TGCAGTGCTAGTTTCTCTTCGGGAGGGATCTCCTACAATGAGCAGTTCTTC.